Each of the 19 T cell receptor beta chains below was sequenced from the same sample in a study of cytomegalovirus exposure and HLA in healthy donors. Primers: 60 Vbeta forward and 13 Jbeta reverse. Libraries were prepared by immunoSEQ multiplex PCR; TCRdb keeps only in-frame clonotypes and omits some of them. The table includes about 180,000 clones, over 70% detected once. Input material: PBMCs. These receptors were collected from a man aged 40-49 years in good health and CMV-seronegative.

The chain links TRBV2 to TRBJ1-2; TRBD1 aligns across 8 bases. After removal of 3 bases from V and 6 bases from J, the junction contained 12 bases not matched to a gene. This CDR3 has 16 residues. The germline V gene has CDR1 SNHLY and CDR2 FYNNEI. The CDR3 sequence: CASSETGDLKEDGYTF. The CDR3 region has the DNA TGTGCCAGCAGTGAGACAGGGGACCTAAAAGAGGATGGCTACACCTTC.

This chain links TRBV29-1 with TRBJ2-5; weak D call: TRBD2 (6 bases). The DNA matches TRBJ2-7 better at its end, which makes the J call doubtful. The CDR3 totals 12 residues. The germline gives CDR1 SQVTM, CDR2 ANQGSEA. CDR3 protein: CSAGTLSYEQYF. DNA for the CDR3: TGCAGCGCTGGGACTCTGTCCTACGAGCAGTACTTC.

The chain carries TRBV9 and TRBJ2-1; D is undetermined. The germline V and J ends were trimmed by 0 bases and 3 bases, with 4 bases remaining between them. CDR3 length: 13 amino acids. Germline V gene lookup returns CDR1 SGDLS and CDR2 YYNGEE. The CDR3 sequence: CASSVANYNEQFF. CDR3 DNA: TGTGCCAGCAGCGTAGCCAACTACAATGAGCAGTTCTTC.

The V call is TRBV30, the J call TRBJ1-2; the match to TRBD1 covers 8 bases. Germline-derived CDR1 and CDR2 are GTSNPN and SVGIG (reference sequence). The CDR3 extends over 13 amino acids. Trimming took 0 bases from V and 6 from J; bases not matched to a gene: 3. The DNA for the CDR3 is TGTGCCTGGAGTGTACGACAGGGGAATGGCTACACCTTC. This codes for CAWSVRQGNGYTF. The full variable domain, completed using reference TRBV30 and TRBJ1-2, is SQTIHQWPATLVQPVGSPLSLECTVEGTSNPNLYWYRQAAGRGLQLLFYSVGIGQISSEVPQNLSASRPQDRQFILSSKKLLLSDSGFYLCAWSVRQGNGYTFGSGTRLTVV.

The rearrangement links TRBV5-1 to TRBJ2-2; 7 nucleotides agree with TRBD1. With 4 bases clipped from V and 1 base from J, the junction kept 7 bases outside the gene matches. This CDR3 comprises 16 residues. From germline, CDR1 is SGHRS and CDR2 YFSETQ. CDR3 nucleotide sequence: TGCGCCAGCAGCCCACAGACAGGGAGGAACACCGGGGAGCTGTTTTTT. Translated, it gives CASSPQTGRNTGELFF. The full variable domain, with the rest looked up from reference TRBV5-1 and TRBJ2-2, is KAGVTQTPRYLIKTRGQQVTLSCSPISGHRSVSWYQQTPGQGLQFLFEYFSETQRNKGNFPGRFSGRQFSNSRSEMNVSTLELGDSALYLCASSPQTGRNTGELFFGEGSRLTVL.

Comments on this clone: The same CDR3 arises from other DNA sequences in this sample as well. V gene TRBV6-5 combines with J gene TRBJ1-1, with 7 bases matching TRBD1. The CDR3 covers 14 residues. The trim removed 2 bases at V and 4 bases at J, leaving 4 bases unmatched. Germline V gene sequence: CDR1 MNHEY, CDR2 SVGAGI. Here the CDR3 DNA reads TGTGCCAGCAGTTACCGACAGGGTTTCACTGAAGCTTTCTTT. This codes for CASSYRQGFTEAFF.

The rearrangement links TRBV10-3 to TRBJ2-1, with 9 bases that match TRBD2. CDR3 size: 15 residues. Germline V gives CDR1 ENHRY, CDR2 SYGVKD. V lost 6 bases, J lost 8 bases, and 11 bases stayed unmatched. CDR3 bases: TGTGCCATCAGCGAGAACCTAGCGGGAAGGGATGAGCAGTTCTTC. It translates to CAISENLAGRDEQFF.

The chain has TRBV10-3 and TRBJ1-2; TRBD1 aligns across 9 bases. This CDR3 has 14 amino acids. After removal of 3 bases from V and 7 bases from J, the junction contained 6 bases not matched to a gene. CDR1 and CDR2 from the germline V gene are ENHRY and SYGVKD. CDR3 loop: CAISDSGTGSGYTF. CDR3 DNA sequence: TGTGCCATCAGTGACTCCGGGACAGGGAGTGGCTACACCTTC.

This clone came up a few times. This sample includes further DNA sequences coding for the same CDR3. The rearrangement joins TRBV19 to TRBJ1-5, with no clear D. CDR3 length: 13 amino acids. Germline CDR1 and CDR2: LNHDA and SQIVND (reference sequence). V lost 2 bases to trimming and J lost 2 bases, with 4 bases between them. CDR3 nucleotide sequence: TGTGCCAGTAGTATAATCGGCAATCAGCCCCAGCATTTT. This translates into CASSIIGNQPQHF.

This chain uses TRBV29-1 with TRBJ2-7; 9 nucleotides agree with TRBD1. The trim removed 0 bases at V and 4 bases at J, leaving 4 bases unmatched. CDR3 length: 14 amino acids. Per germline, CDR1 SQVTM and CDR2 ANQGSEA. The CDR3 region has the DNA TGCAGCGTTGAAGATCGGGACAGGGAATACGAGCAGTACTTC. Its translation is CSVEDRDREYEQYF.

This clone has only a few counts. V gene TRBV7-6 combines with J gene TRBJ1-5, with D tentatively TRBD1 (5 bases). Trimming stripped 3 bases from V and 5 bases from J, with 8 bases between. CDR1 and CDR2 (germline): SGHVS, FNYEAQ. There are 13 residues in the CDR3. The CDR3 reads CASSLTGDQPQHF. The CDR3 nucleotides are TGTGCCAGCAGCTTGACGGGGGATCAGCCCCAGCATTTT. The variable domain in full, with the rest retrieved from reference TRBV7-6 and TRBJ1-5, is GAGVSQSPRYKVTKRGQDVALRCDPISGHVSLYWYRQALGQGPEFLTYFNYEAQQDKSGLPNDRFSAERPEGSISTLTIQRTEQRDSAMYRCASSLTGDQPQHFGDGTRLSIL.

This chain links TRBV4-1 with TRBJ2-3, with D perhaps TRBD2 (6 bases). This CDR3 is built from 17 residues. The ends were cut back, 1 base at V and 2 bases at J, with 16 bases in the middle. The germline V gene encodes CDR1 MGHRA and CDR2 YSYEKL. CDR3 region: CASSQGPSTSYTDTQYF. CDR3 sequence (DNA): TGCGCCAGCAGCCAAGGACCGAGCACTAGCTACACAGATACGCAGTATTTT.

This sequence joins TRBV5-1 and TRBJ1-1; weak D call: TRBD1 (6 bases). In germline, CDR1 is SGHRS, CDR2 YFSETQ. Deletions cut 0 bases from V and 8 bases from J, with 17 bases between. The length of the CDR3 is 15 residues. In nucleotides, the CDR3 is TGCGCCAGCAGCTTGGGGTGGGGGGGCGAGTCGGAAGCTTTCTTT. It codes for CASSLGWGGESEAFF.

This clone was observed a handful of times. This chain connects TRBV7-2 to TRBJ1-5, with D uncertain. This CDR3 is 12 amino acids long. Germline V lookup: CDR1 SGHTA, CDR2 FQGNSA. Trimming removed 10 bases from V and 4 bases from J, with 11 bases in between. CDR3 loop: CATSFENQPQHF. As DNA, the CDR3 is TGTGCCACCTCGTTTGAGAATCAGCCCCAGCATTTT. Looking up the rest from reference TRBV7-2 and TRBJ1-5 gives the full variable domain: GAGVSQSPSNKVTEKGKDVELRCDPISGHTALYWYRQSLGQGLEFLIYFQGNSAPDKSGLPSDRFSAERTGGSVSTLTIQRTQQEDSAVYLCATSFENQPQHFGDGTRLSIL.

The chain carries TRBV5-4 and TRBJ2-1; 15 nucleotides match TRBD2. From germline, CDR1 is SGHNT and CDR2 YYREEE (reference sequence). The trim removed 4 bases at V and 6 bases at J, leaving 5 bases unmatched. The CDR3 runs to 16 residues. CDR3 in amino acids: CASSPGLAGGVNEQFF. CDR3 sequence (DNA): TGTGCCAGCAGCCCGGGACTAGCGGGAGGTGTCAATGAGCAGTTCTTC.

V and J are TRBV5-1 and TRBJ2-5; TRBD1 agrees at 10 bases. The DNA end favors TRBJ2-7, so the J call may be wrong. Germline-derived CDR1 and CDR2 are SGHRS and YFSETQ. This CDR3 contains 14 residues. The DNA of the CDR3 is TGCGCCAGCAGCTTGGCCAGGACAGGGGGCGAGCAGTACTTC. Encoded protein: CASSLARTGGEQYF.

Comments on this clone: Germline is not matched at one junction end, which may reflect a read error. J is TRBJ2-2 and V is TRBV9; the D is unclear. The CDR3 has 13 amino acids. The germline gives CDR1 SGDLS, CDR2 YYNGEE. CDR3 nucleotide sequence: TGTGTCAGCAGCGCCCCCAGCACCGGGGAGCTGTTTTTT. Residues: CVSSAPSTGELFF. The full variable domain, its missing parts supplied by reference TRBV9 and TRBJ2-2, is DSGVTQTPKHLITATGQRVTLRCSPRSGDLSVYWYQQSLDQGLQFLIQYYNGEERAKGNILERFSAQQFPDLHSELNLSSLELGDSALYFCVSSAPSTGELFFGEGSRLTVL.

In its sample, this clone was seen a few times. CDR3 sequence: CASREGAPSPLHF. CDR3 DNA: TGTGCCAGTAGAGAGGGGGCCCCTTCACCCCTCCACTTT. J is TRBJ1-6 and V is TRBV19, with 7 bases fitting TRBD1. Germline-derived CDR1 and CDR2 are LNHDA and SQIVND (reference sequence). CDR3 size: 13 residues. With 6 bases clipped from V and 9 bases from J, the junction kept 5 bases outside the gene matches.

The chain couples TRBV5-1 to TRBJ2-2; D remains ambiguous. Trimming took 4 bases from V and 6 from J, leaving 10 bases between them. This CDR3 is 13 amino acids long. Germline CDR1 reads SGHRS; CDR2 reads YFSETQ. Here the CDR3 DNA reads TGCGCCAGCAGCGCCACGTTAGCCGGGGAGCTGTTTTTT. Translated: CASSATLAGELFF.